This T cell receptor (beta chain) was obtained from a study of naive and memory T cell subsets. The CDR3 loop spans 15 amino acids. With 3 bases removed from V and 4 bases from J, the gap between germline ends came to 14 bases. An equimolar mix of two oligonucleotides served as the beta constant-region primer for TRBC1 and TRBC2. TCRdb itself ran the UMI-ligation and nested PCR reads through MiXCR, one entry per CDR3 protein. The table shows 77,000 or so distinct CDR3 sequences, with around 12% occurring only once. Remarks on this clonotype: Its antigen is unknown.

Study-level results: Over 95% of naive TCR sequences appeared only once, unlike memory subsets. Between naive and memory subsets, TCR abundance power law exponents differed.

This clonotype originated in a human donor in good health. The specimen sequenced was central memory CD4+ T cells from blood. This chain links TRBV12-3 or TRBV12-4 with TRBJ2-3; D is undetermined. The CDR3 nucleotides read TGTGCCAGCAGTTTTTCCACACCCGGGCCAGATACGCAGTATTTT. Its translation: CASSFSTPGPDTQYF.